This entry lists 32 T cell receptor beta chains sequenced from one sample in a study of blood T cell repertoires in COVID-19. Profiling relied on immunoSEQ multiplex PCR, and the TCRdb table lists in-frame clones only, not all of them. The sample shows approximately 200,000 clones, around 80% of them seen only once. Sequencing was carried out using peripheral blood. These receptors were taken from a human donor in a cohort sampled during active COVID-19.

The chain links TRBV4-2 to TRBJ1-4; 9 bases are shared with TRBD1. V trimming: 3 bases; J trimming: 7 bases; junction bases outside the gene matches: 9. The germline V gene has CDR1 LGHNA and CDR2 YNFKEQ. The CDR3 contains 16 residues. For the CDR3, the DNA is TGTGCCAGCAGCCAGGGCACCGGGACAGGGCTTGAAAAACTGTTTTTT. Its translation is CASSQGTGTGLEKLFF.

About this clone: Additional DNA sequences in this sample encode the identical CDR3. V is TRBV19 and J is TRBJ1-3; D not certain. CDR3 size: 14 residues. V dropped 3 bases and J dropped 0 bases, with 6 bases sitting between them. The germline V gene encodes CDR1 LNHDA and CDR2 SQIVND (reference sequence). The CDR3 region is CASSMGLSGNTIYF. The CDR3 coding sequence is TGTGCCAGTAGTATGGGCCTCTCTGGAAACACCATATATTTT.

V gene TRBV7-3 combines with J gene TRBJ2-5, with 11 bases lining up with TRBD2. The DNA end lines up better with TRBJ2-7; the J call may be wrong. In germline, CDR1 is SGHTA, CDR2 FQGTGA. The length of the CDR3 is 17 residues. CDR3 region: CASSQWAGTSGLYEQYF. DNA for the CDR3: TGTGCCAGCAGCCAATGGGCCGGGACTAGCGGATTATACGAGCAGTACTTC.

This clone was seen a handful of times. This sequence joins TRBV12-3 or TRBV12-4 and TRBJ1-2; D unresolved. Trimming took off 1 base at V and 7 bases at J, with 10 bases between the two ends. The CDR3 has 13 residues. Written as DNA, the CDR3 is TGTGCCAGCAGTTTAGGCCAGAAGTTTGGCTACACCTTC. Translated, it gives CASSLGQKFGYTF.

This clone was found a few times. The chain uses TRBV4-3 and TRBJ1-4; D is uncertain. Trimming removed 6 bases at V and 3 bases at J, with 11 bases between. This CDR3 comprises 14 residues. CDR1 is LGHNA, CDR2 YSLEER, per germline. The CDR3 DNA follows: TGCGCCAGCAGTCGGAGCGCGGCTAATGAAAAACTGTTTTTT. Its translation is CASSRSAANEKLFF.

This rearrangement joins TRBV18 to TRBJ2-7; possibly TRBD2 for D (5 bases). Germline V gene data show CDR1 as KGHSH and CDR2 as LQKENI. The CDR3 is made up of 16 amino acids. V was shortened by 5 bases and J by 1 base, with 18 bases between the two germline ends. The DNA for the CDR3 is TGTGCCAGCTCAGGTATTGGAGGCACCTCTTCCTACGAGCAGTACTTC. Amino acid sequence: CASSGIGGTSSYEQYF.

This clone was seen only once. This chain uses TRBV28 with TRBJ2-7, with a tentative D call TRBD2 (6 bases). This CDR3 is built from 17 residues. The ends were cut back, 5 bases at V and 0 bases at J, with 20 bases in the middle. In germline, CDR1 is MDHEN, CDR2 SYDVKM. In DNA, the CDR3 is TGTGCCAGCAGTCCCTTTGCCAGGAGGGAGAACTCCTACGAGCAGTACTTC. This encodes CASSPFARRENSYEQYF.

The chain joins TRBV27 to TRBJ2-2; D unclear. Trimming took off 7 bases at V and 3 bases at J, with 12 bases between the two ends. The length of the CDR3 is 14 residues. The germline gives CDR1 MNHEY, CDR2 SMNVEV (reference sequence). In DNA form, the CDR3 reads TGTGCCAGCAATCCACTCCCTTACACCGGGGAGCTGTTTTTT. Encoded protein: CASNPLPYTGELFF.

The gene calls are TRBV6-2 or TRBV6-3 and TRBJ1-1; D gene unclear. This CDR3 is built from 13 residues. Germline CDR1 MNHEY, CDR2 SVGEGT. Trimming took 2 bases from V and 5 from J, leaving 9 bases between them. CDR3 sequence: CASSYGPITEAFF. The DNA of the CDR3 is TGTGCCAGCAGTTACGGGCCAATTACTGAAGCTTTCTTT.

The chain joins TRBV5-1 to TRBJ1-1, with D uncertain. Germline-derived CDR1 and CDR2 are SGHRS and YFSETQ. Trimming removed 9 bases at V and 1 base at J, with 7 bases between. This CDR3 comprises 11 residues. CDR3 amino acids: CATSGNTEAFF. CDR3 nucleotide sequence: TGCGCCACCTCCGGGAACACTGAAGCTTTCTTT.

This chain uses TRBV9 with TRBJ2-2, with D unresolved. The CDR3 has 14 amino acids. Germline lookup yields CDR1 SGDLS and CDR2 YYNGEE. V was cut by 1 base and J by 2 bases, with 6 bases left in between. CDR3 DNA: TGTGCCAGCAGCGTAAGACAAAACACCGGGGAGCTGTTTTTT. This sequence encodes CASSVRQNTGELFF. Full variable domain (missing parts from reference TRBV9 and TRBJ2-2): DSGVTQTPKHLITATGQRVTLRCSPRSGDLSVYWYQQSLDQGLQFLIQYYNGEERAKGNILERFSAQQFPDLHSELNLSSLELGDSALYFCASSVRQNTGELFFGEGSRLTVL.

CDR3 sequence reads: CAWSPSGTLIGELFF. DNA of the CDR3: TGTGCCTGGAGCCCTAGCGGGACCCTGATAGGGGAGCTGTTTTTT. The rearrangement uses TRBV30 and TRBJ2-2; 9 bases are shared with TRBD2. The CDR3 covers 15 residues. The germline gives CDR1 GTSNPN, CDR2 SVGIG (reference sequence). Trimming took 3 bases from V and 8 from J; bases not matched to a gene: 10.

The V call is TRBV12-5, the J call TRBJ2-7; a weak D match, TRBD1 (5 bases). The CDR3 runs 15 residues. Germline V gene lookup returns CDR1 LGHNT and CDR2 FRNRAP. Trimming cost V 3 bases and J 0 bases, with 12 bases left between them. CDR3 region: CASGFRAQDSYEQYF. In nucleotides, the CDR3 is TGTGCTAGTGGTTTTAGGGCACAGGACTCCTACGAGCAGTACTTC.

This clone was detected a few times. The CDR3: CASSLGTGGAEAFF. Here the CDR3 DNA reads TGTGCCAGCTCACTAGGGACAGGCGGCGCTGAAGCTTTCTTT. The V gene is TRBV18, the J gene TRBJ1-1; 8 nucleotides match TRBD1. Germline trimming cut 4 bases from V and 6 bases from J; bases unmatched to any gene: 7. The CDR3 runs 14 residues. Germline V gene sequence: CDR1 KGHSH, CDR2 LQKENI.

This clone was seen a handful of times. The chain couples TRBV30 to TRBJ2-2; D unclear. CDR3 size: 11 residues. The germline V gene has CDR1 GTSNPN and CDR2 SVGIG (reference sequence). Trimming cost V 8 bases and J 4 bases, with 8 bases left between them. In DNA, the CDR3 is TGTGCCGCCAGTGGCACCGGGGAGCTGTTTTTT. It codes for CAASGTGELFF.

In DNA form, the CDR3 reads TGTGCCAGCAGCCCCAGCGAGGCGGGCTACGAGCAGTACTTC. Translated, it gives CASSPSEAGYEQYF. This rearrangement joins TRBV5-4 to TRBJ2-7; D possibly corresponds to TRBD2 (5 bases). Germline lookup yields CDR1 SGHNT and CDR2 YYREEE (reference sequence). The CDR3 is made up of 14 amino acids. V gave up 4 bases and J gave up 3 bases, with 14 bases separating them.

V and J are TRBV2 and TRBJ1-1; D might be TRBD1 (5 bases). CDR3 length equals 11 residues. Germline V CDR1 and CDR2: SNHLY, FYNNEI. V was pared by 4 bases and J by 6 bases, with 6 bases between. The CDR3 sequence is CASSVGPEAFF. The CDR3 nucleotides are TGTGCCAGCAGTGTGGGGCCTGAAGCTTTCTTT. Together with reference TRBV2 and TRBJ1-1, the CDR3 gives the full variable domain: EPEVTQTPSHQVTQMGQEVILRCVPISNHLYFYWYRQILGQKVEFLVSFYNNEISEKSEIFDDQFSVERPDGSNFTLKIRSTKLEDSAMYFCASSVGPEAFFGQGTRLTVV.

This chain joins TRBV10-3 and TRBJ2-1, with 12 bases that match TRBD2. The germline gives CDR1 ENHRY, CDR2 SYGVKD. This CDR3 contains 14 residues. J was trimmed by 8 bases and V by 4 bases; bases with no gene match: 3. The CDR3 DNA reads TGTGCCATCAGTGGCGGGACTAGCGGGTATGAGCAGTTCTTC. The encoded protein is CAISGGTSGYEQFF.

The CDR3 coding sequence is TGTGCCAGCAGCCCCGGACAGGGTTACACCGGGGAGCTGTTTTTT. This translates into CASSPGQGYTGELFF. The chain recombines TRBV9 with TRBJ2-2; 8 bases map to TRBD1. The germline CDR1 and CDR2 sequences are SGDLS and YYNGEE. CDR3 length: 15 amino acids. Trimming took 4 bases from V and 3 from J; bases not matched to a gene: 5.

The chain employs TRBV9 and TRBJ2-7, with TRBD2 matching 7 bases. The germline V gene has CDR1 SGDLS and CDR2 YYNGEE. The V segment lost 0 bases and the J segment 3 bases; nucleotides outside the gene matches: 3. The CDR3 extends over 14 amino acids. CDR3 amino acids: CASSVGAGIYEQYF. The CDR3 DNA reads as TGTGCCAGCAGCGTAGGAGCGGGGATCTACGAGCAGTACTTC.

This sequence joins TRBV30 and TRBJ2-7, with a possible D match to TRBD2 (5 bases). The CDR3 totals 12 residues. V was cut by 2 bases and J by 2 bases, with 7 bases left in between. Per germline, CDR1 GTSNPN and CDR2 SVGIG (reference sequence). The CDR3 loop reads CAWSPGAYEQYF. In nucleotides, the CDR3 is TGTGCCTGGAGTCCCGGGGCCTACGAGCAGTACTTC.

The DNA for the CDR3 is TGTGCCTGGAGTGTAGCCCGTAGCTCTGGAAACACCATATATTTT. Translation gives CAWSVARSSGNTIYF. This chain connects TRBV30 to TRBJ1-3; D is undetermined. V was shortened by 0 bases and J by 0 bases, with 9 bases between the two germline ends. Germline-derived CDR1 and CDR2 are GTSNPN and SVGIG (reference sequence). The CDR3 has 15 residues.

This clone was picked up a small number of times. The V and J genes are TRBV21-1 and TRBJ1-1; the DNA was not used to check the table's D call, TRBD1. TRBV21-1 is a pseudogene segment. The CDR3 length is 16 residues. The CDR3 DNA reads TGTGCCAGCAGACCCAGAGACGGGACATCTAGGACTGAAGCTTTCTTT. Its protein is CASRPRDGTSRTEAFF.

The chain carries TRBV9 and TRBJ1-2; TRBD1 matches at 12 bases. The germline V gene has CDR1 SGDLS and CDR2 YYNGEE. CDR3 size: 16 residues. The V and J ends lost 4 bases and 4 bases, in that order; junction bases with no gene match: 8. In DNA form, the CDR3 reads TGTGCCAGCAGCCCATCCGGGACAGGGGGCGTCTATGGCTACACCTTC. This gives the protein CASSPSGTGGVYGYTF.

This sequence joins TRBV5-6 and TRBJ1-1; D is possibly TRBD1 (6 bases). The CDR3 length is 11 residues. Trimming pared 7 bases from V and 6 bases from J, leaving 10 bases between. Germline CDR1 and CDR2: SGHDT and YYEEEE. The CDR3: CASVQGPEAFF. CDR3 nucleotides: TGTGCCAGCGTACAGGGACCTGAAGCTTTCTTT.

This chain uses TRBV7-2 with TRBJ2-3; TRBD2 matches 11 bases. There are 17 residues in the CDR3. Germline CDR1 SGHTA, CDR2 FQGNSA. V lost 0 bases, J lost 4 bases, and 6 bases stayed unmatched. CDR3: CASSLAASGRRADTQYF. The DNA for the CDR3 is TGTGCCAGCAGCTTAGCGGCTAGCGGGAGGAGGGCAGATACGCAGTATTTT.

The V gene is TRBV4-3, the J gene TRBJ1-2; possible D gene TRBD1, 5 bases. This CDR3 comprises 17 residues. V lost 1 base and J lost 4, with 19 bases in between. CDR1 and CDR2 (germline): LGHNA, YSLEER. CDR3 region: CASSQGVQTATRYGYTF. For the CDR3, the DNA is TGCGCCAGCAGCCAAGGGGTACAGACAGCGACACGCTATGGCTACACCTTC.

The chain joins TRBV20-1 to TRBJ1-2; D ambiguous. Germline V gene sequence: CDR1 DFQATT, CDR2 SNEGSKA (reference sequence). This CDR3 region has 11 residues. V lost 2 bases and J lost 4, with 5 bases in between. The CDR3 nucleotides read TGCAGTGCTAGACAGGTCTATGGCTACACCTTC. Its protein product is CSARQVYGYTF.

The genes are TRBV7-2 and TRBJ2-1, with 11 bases fitting TRBD2. Germline V CDR1 and CDR2: SGHTA, FQGNSA. The CDR3 sequence is 16 residues long. After removal of 5 bases from V and 5 bases from J, the junction contained 8 bases not matched to a gene. CDR3 loop: CASSVYSGRADNEQFF. CDR3 DNA: TGTGCCAGCAGCGTCTATAGCGGGAGGGCCGACAATGAGCAGTTCTTC.

CDR3 nucleotide sequence: TGTGCCAGCAGTTACACTCCTAGCGGGGGGATAGCCAAAAACATTCAGTACTTC. As protein: CASSYTPSGGIAKNIQYF. V is TRBV6-2 or TRBV6-3 and J is TRBJ2-4; 11 bases are a match to TRBD2. V was pared by 2 bases and J by 0 bases, with 6 bases of the junction left unmatched. Germline CDR1 is MNHEY and CDR2 is SVGEGT. The CDR3 spans 18 residues.

The genes are TRBV30 and TRBJ1-4; TRBD1 is a possible D gene (6 bases). Germline assignment: CDR1 GTSNPN and CDR2 SVGIG (reference sequence). Trimming stripped 5 bases from V and 7 bases from J, with 11 bases between. The CDR3 extends over 12 amino acids. The CDR3 region is CAWAQGGEKLFF. DNA of the CDR3: TGTGCCTGGGCCCAAGGGGGTGAAAAACTGTTTTTT.

A single count supports this clone. This chain uses TRBV10-3 with TRBJ1-3; 7 nucleotides match TRBD1. V was clipped by 6 bases and J by 0 bases; unmatched bases: 2. CDR1 is ENHRY and CDR2 is SYGVKD in the germline V gene. This CDR3 spans 14 amino acids. The DNA of the CDR3 is TGTGCCATCAGCGGGACAGCCTCTGGAAACACCATATATTTT. Encoded protein: CAISGTASGNTIYF.